These T cell receptor beta chains were read from a single sample in a study of blood T cell repertoires in COVID-19. The method was immunoSEQ multiplex PCR; TCRdb's version includes in-frame clones alone and lacks a portion of them. The data contain about 140,000 clones, about 90% of them singletons. The specimen sequenced was peripheral blood. The source is a woman between 55 and 75 years old with acute or convalescent COVID-19. Both conserved end residues are part of each CDR3. The D gene is left open where the match is weak. Clone size is not always given. Where it is, it says once, few, many or a class for expanded clones.

length: 15; D: TRBD2; V: TRBV7-2; J: TRBJ2-5; size: .; CDR3: CASSLAPASGETQYF; DNA: TGTGCCAGCAGCTTAGCCCCGGCTAGCGGAGAGACCCAGTACTTC
length: 16; D: TRBD1; V: TRBV24-1; J: TRBJ2-7; size: .; CDR3: CATRDRGPPDSYEQYF; DNA: TGTGCCACCAGGGACAGGGGCCCCCCGGACTCCTACGAGCAGTACTTC
length: 15; D: .; V: TRBV28; J: TRBJ1-4; size: .; CDR3: CASSPRQRGNEKLFF; DNA: TGTGCCAGCAGTCCCCGACAGCGAGGAAATGAAAAACTGTTTTTT
length: 15; D: TRBD2; V: TRBV7-3; J: TRBJ2-1; size: .; CDR3: CASSNLSGGYNEQFF; DNA: TGTGCCAGCAGTAACTTGAGCGGGGGGTACAATGAGCAGTTCTTC
length: 14; D: .; V: TRBV14; J: TRBJ1-1; size: .; CDR3: CASSQDWGLPEAFF; DNA: TGTGCCAGCAGCCAAGATTGGGGCCTACCTGAAGCTTTCTTT
length: 12; D: .; V: TRBV12-3/TRBV12-4; J: TRBJ2-3; size: .; CDR3: CASSFFTDTQYF; DNA: TGTGCCAGCAGTTTCTTCACAGATACGCAGTATTTT
length: 16; D: TRBD1; V: TRBV9; J: TRBJ1-3; size: .; CDR3: CASSVQQGEAGNTIYF; DNA: TGTGCCAGCAGCGTCCAACAGGGGGAAGCTGGAAACACCATATATTTT
length: 14; D: .; V: TRBV30; J: TRBJ1-2; size: .; CDR3: CAWSVDQGGYGYTF; DNA: TGTGCCTGGAGTGTAGACCAGGGAGGCTATGGCTACACCTTC
length: 14; D: TRBD1; V: TRBV27; J: TRBJ1-2; size: .; CDR3: CASSSDRGAFGYTF; DNA: TGTGCCAGCAGTTCAGACAGGGGGGCATTTGGCTACACCTTC
length: 17; D: TRBD1; V: TRBV3-1/TRBV3-2; J: TRBJ2-3; size: .; CDR3: CASSQDRGTGAADTQYF; DNA: TGTGCCAGCAGCCAAGATCGGGGGACAGGGGCGGCAGATACGCAGTATTTT
length: 13; D: .; V: TRBV10-3; J: TRBJ1-5; size: .; CDR3: CAIGRQANQPQHF; DNA: TGTGCCATCGGACGACAGGCCAATCAGCCCCAGCATTTT
length: 16; D: TRBD1; V: TRBV6-1; J: TRBJ2-5; size: .; CDR3: CASSENGPGGVETQYF; DNA: TGTGCCAGCAGTGAAAATGGTCCAGGGGGCGTGGAGACCCAGTACTTC
length: 13; D: .; V: TRBV19; J: TRBJ1-1; size: .; CDR3: CASSHTVNTEAFF; DNA: TGTGCCAGTAGTCACACCGTGAACACTGAAGCTTTCTTT
length: 15; D: .; V: TRBV6-5; J: TRBJ1-6; size: once; CDR3: CASSLDRLNNSPLHF; DNA: TGTGCCAGCAGCCTCGACAGGCTGAATAATTCACCCCTCCACTTT
length: 16; D: .; V: TRBV19; J: TRBJ1-6; size: .; CDR3: CASSRRVNRNDSPLHF; DNA: TGTGCCAGCTCCAGGCGAGTGAACAGGAACGATTCACCCCTCCACTTT
length: 15; D: .; V: TRBV30; J: TRBJ1-6; size: few; CDR3: CAWSMGVRVGSPLHF; DNA: TGTGCCTGGAGTATGGGAGTGAGGGTCGGTTCACCCCTCCACTTT
length: 14; D: TRBD1; V: TRBV30; J: TRBJ1-4; size: .; CDR3: CAWSVRTGVEKLFF; DNA: TGTGCCTGGAGTGTCCGGACAGGGGTTGAAAAACTGTTTTTT
length: 13; D: .; V: TRBV12-3/TRBV12-4; J: TRBJ1-2; size: .; CDR3: CASSLGQNYGYTF; DNA: TGTGCCAGCAGTCTAGGACAGAACTATGGCTACACCTTC
length: 14; D: TRBD1; V: TRBV7-9; J: TRBJ2-7; size: .; CDR3: CASSLGTANYEQYF; DNA: TGTGCCAGCAGCTTGGGGACAGCTAACTACGAGCAGTACTTC
length: 14; D: TRBD1; V: TRBV6-1; J: TRBJ1-5; size: .; CDR3: CASSEGQGQQPQHF; DNA: TGTGCCAGCAGTGAAGGACAGGGACAGCAGCCCCAGCATTTT
length: 12; D: .; V: TRBV10-3; J: TRBJ1-1; size: .; CDR3: CATGSPNRVAFF; DNA: TGTGCCACGGGAAGCCCGAACCGTGTAGCTTTCTTT
length: 15; D: .; V: TRBV19; J: TRBJ2-2; size: .; CDR3: CASSIDHRDTGELFF; DNA: TGTGCCAGTAGTATAGACCACAGAGACACCGGGGAGCTGTTTTTT
length: 15; D: TRBD1; V: TRBV4-3; J: TRBJ1-2; size: .; CDR3: CASSPETGLGSGYTF; DNA: TGCGCCAGCAGCCCAGAGACAGGGTTGGGATCGGGCTACACCTTC
length: 15; D: .; V: TRBV5-1; J: TRBJ2-2; size: .; CDR3: CASSPPEGDTGELFF; DNA: TGCGCCAGCAGCCCCCCCGAGGGGGACACCGGGGAGCTGTTTTTT
length: 13; D: .; V: TRBV3-1/TRBV3-2; J: TRBJ1-4; size: .; CDR3: CASTGRGNEKLFF; DNA: TGTGCCAGCACTGGCAGGGGTAATGAAAAACTGTTTTTT
length: 12; D: .; V: TRBV19; J: TRBJ2-2; size: .; CDR3: CASLRNTGELFF; DNA: TGTGCCAGTTTGAGGAACACCGGGGAGCTGTTTTTT
length: 14; D: .; V: TRBV7-7; J: TRBJ1-4; size: .; CDR3: CASSPDSSNEKLFF; DNA: TGTGCTAGCAGCCCGGACAGTTCTAATGAAAAACTGTTTTTT
length: 14; D: .; V: TRBV5-1; J: TRBJ1-6; size: .; CDR3: CASTLGRLNSPLHF; DNA: TGCGCCAGCACCCTAGGCAGACTTAATTCACCCCTCCACTTT
length: 14; D: TRBD1; V: TRBV6-5; J: TRBJ1-2; size: .; CDR3: CASSPRGTARGYTF; DNA: TGTGCCAGCAGCCCACGAGGGACAGCAAGGGGCTACACCTTC
length: 15; D: TRBD1; V: TRBV28; J: TRBJ1-2; size: few; CDR3: CASSGGQGFNYGYTF; DNA: TGTGCCAGCAGTGGGGGACAGGGCTTTAACTATGGCTACACCTTC
length: 17; D: TRBD1; V: TRBV18; J: TRBJ2-2; size: few; CDR3: CASSPLFRTGGTGELFF; DNA: TGTGCCAGCTCACCACTTTTCAGGACAGGGGGCACCGGGGAGCTGTTTTTT
length: 12; D: .; V: TRBV12-3/TRBV12-4; J: TRBJ2-5; size: .; CDR3: CASSPVGETQYF; DNA: TGTGCCAGCAGTCCGGTTGGAGAGACCCAGTACTTC
length: 15; D: .; V: TRBV6-6; J: TRBJ1-4; size: .; CDR3: CASTHNKGTNEKLFF; DNA: TGTGCCAGCACTCATAATAAGGGGACTAATGAAAAACTGTTTTTT
length: 12; D: .; V: TRBV2; J: TRBJ1-1; size: .; CDR3: CASRPGQTEAFF; DNA: TGTGCCAGCAGGCCAGGTCAGACTGAAGCTTTCTTT
length: 14; D: TRBD2; V: TRBV2; J: TRBJ2-2; size: .; CDR3: CASRRRGGTGELFF; DNA: TGTGCCAGCAGGAGGCGGGGGGGCACCGGGGAGCTGTTTTTT
length: 14; D: TRBD2; V: TRBV4-1; J: TRBJ2-5; size: once; CDR3: CASSPRGGYETQYF; DNA: TGCGCCAGCAGCCCTCGGGGAGGGTATGAGACCCAGTACTTC
length: 16; D: TRBD1; V: TRBV30; J: TRBJ1-2; size: .; CDR3: CAWSEALRDRGQGYTF; DNA: TGTGCCTGGAGCGAGGCCTTGAGGGACAGGGGGCAAGGCTACACCTTC
length: 16; D: .; V: TRBV28; J: TRBJ1-1; size: .; CDR3: CASSLWGLEGNTEAFF; DNA: TGTGCCAGCAGTTTGTGGGGGTTGGAGGGTAACACTGAAGCTTTCTTT
length: 18; D: .; V: TRBV28; J: TRBJ2-4; size: .; CDR3: CASSPTAPGGIAKNIQYF; DNA: TGTGCCAGCAGTCCAACCGCTCCCGGGGGAATAGCCAAAAACATTCAGTACTTC
length: 13; D: .; V: TRBV5-1; J: TRBJ2-7; size: .; CDR3: CASSPQGGYEQYF; DNA: TGCGCCAGCAGCCCACAGGGGGGGTACGAGCAGTACTTC
length: 16; D: .; V: TRBV18; J: TRBJ1-2; size: few; CDR3: CASSDQLASRGDGYTF; DNA: TGTGCCAGCTCCGACCAATTGGCTTCGCGGGGGGATGGCTACACCTTC
length: 14; D: .; V: TRBV25-1; J: TRBJ2-5; size: .; CDR3: CASSALEGLETQYF; DNA: TGTGCCAGCAGCGCCCTGGAGGGATTGGAGACCCAGTACTTC
length: 17; D: TRBD1; V: TRBV7-2; J: TRBJ2-2; size: .; CDR3: CASSLVRDRVNTGELFF; DNA: TGTGCCAGCAGCTTAGTCCGGGACAGGGTGAACACCGGGGAGCTGTTTTTT
length: 13; D: .; V: TRBV30; J: TRBJ1-6; size: .; CDR3: CAWSMGGPSPLHF; DNA: TGTGCCTGGAGTATGGGAGGCCCTTCACCCCTCCACTTT
length: 19; D: TRBD2; V: TRBV4-1; J: TRBJ2-6; size: .; CDR3: CASSQDRLAELSGANVLTF; DNA: TGCGCCAGCAGCCAAGACCGCCTAGCGGAGCTCTCTGGGGCCAACGTCCTGACTTTC
length: 16; D: TRBD2; V: TRBV2; J: TRBJ2-2; size: .; CDR3: CASRDQRGMNTGELFF; DNA: TGTGCCAGCAGGGATCAGCGGGGGATGAACACCGGGGAGCTGTTTTTT
length: 14; D: TRBD1; V: TRBV30; J: TRBJ1-4; size: .; CDR3: CAWSVKDRDEKLFF; DNA: TGTGCCTGGAGTGTAAAAGACAGGGATGAAAAACTGTTTTTT
length: 14; D: TRBD1; V: TRBV29-1; J: TRBJ1-3; size: .; CDR3: CSVEGQVGGNTIYF; DNA: TGCAGCGTCGAGGGACAGGTCGGAGGAAACACCATATATTTT
length: 12; D: TRBD1; V: TRBV28; J: TRBJ2-1; size: few; CDR3: CASSSQDRVVFF; DNA: TGTGCCAGCAGTTCCCAAGACAGGGTGGTGTTCTTC
length: 14; D: .; V: TRBV9; J: TRBJ1-1; size: .; CDR3: CASSVSGGNTEAFF; DNA: TGTGCCAGCAGCGTATCCGGGGGGAACACTGAAGCTTTCTTT
length: 15; D: TRBD1; V: TRBV18; J: TRBJ2-4; size: once; CDR3: CASSPRTGVGNIQYF; DNA: TGTGCCAGCTCACCGCGGACAGGGGTTGGGAACATTCAGTACTTC